Shown below are 5 T cell receptor beta chains from a single sample sequenced in a study of blood T cell repertoires in COVID-19. The data were produced by immunoSEQ multiplex PCR, yet TCRdb's version contains in-frame clones alone and is incomplete. Here the sample spans approximately 180,000 clones, approximately 85% being singletons. The sequencing input was peripheral blood. Every receptor here comes from a woman of 80 years or more with acute or convalescent COVID-19.

The genes are TRBV19 and TRBJ1-1; D is perhaps TRBD1 (5 bases). The V end lost 7 bases, the J end lost 5 bases, and 17 bases lay between the germline ends. There are 14 residues in the CDR3. Germline V gene lookup returns CDR1 LNHDA and CDR2 SQIVND (reference sequence). The CDR3 DNA sequence: TGTGCCAGTAAGGTAGCGGGGGTAGGGACTGAAGCTTTCTTT. As protein: CASKVAGVGTEAFF.

The rearrangement joins TRBV19 to TRBJ2-3; the match to TRBD2 covers 7 bases. Germline V gives CDR1 LNHDA, CDR2 SQIVND (reference sequence). Germline trimming cut 9 bases from V and 3 bases from J; bases unmatched to any gene: 6. The length of the CDR3 is 13 residues. CDR3 bases: TGTGCCAGCCGTAAGGGAGGGACAGATACGCAGTATTTT. It is translated as CASRKGGTDTQYF.

This chain joins TRBV19 and TRBJ1-6; D is possibly TRBD1 (6 bases). The CDR3 length is 16 residues. The V and J ends lost 0 bases and 7 bases respectively, with 13 bases between them. Germline V gives CDR1 LNHDA, CDR2 SQIVND (reference sequence). Here the CDR3 DNA reads TGTGCCAGTAGTATAGAGGGGCAGGGGCGCAATTCACCCCTCCACTTT. Translated, it gives CASSIEGQGRNSPLHF. Full variable domain (rest looked up from reference TRBV19 and TRBJ1-6): DGGITQSPKYLFRKEGQNVTLSCEQNLNHDAMYWYRQDPGQGLRLIYYSQIVNDFQKGDIAEGYSVSREKKESFPLTVTSAQKNPTAFYLCASSIEGQGRNSPLHFGNGTRLTVT.

The rearrangement uses TRBV30 and TRBJ2-7; TRBD2 agrees at 8 bases. Germline V gene data show CDR1 as GTSNPN and CDR2 as SVGIG (reference sequence). The CDR3 length is 13 residues. The ends lost 0 bases at V and 6 bases at J; junction bases unmatched: 4. CDR3 bases: TGTGCCTGGAGTGTACGGGCGGGAGGCGAGCAGTACTTC. It is translated as CAWSVRAGGEQYF.

The chain uses TRBV7-2 and TRBJ2-7; 7 nucleotides align to TRBD2. V was pared by 0 bases and J by 4 bases, with 6 bases of the junction left unmatched. The CDR3 is made up of 15 amino acids. Germline loops: CDR1 SGHTA, CDR2 FQGNSA. This CDR3 is CASSLAGGPEYEQYF. DNA for the CDR3: TGTGCCAGCAGCTTAGCGGGAGGGCCAGAATACGAGCAGTACTTC.